Listed here are 26 T cell receptor beta chains from one sample, sequenced in a study of T cell clones after liver transplantation. Method: immunoSEQ multiplex PCR; TCRdb's copy keeps in-frame clones and lacks some. The table includes approximately 51,000 clones, approximately 71% detected once. Sequencing was performed on CD4+ T cells from blood, taken around 54 months after liver transplant. These receptors were taken from a human patient who received a liver transplant. Some of these T cells may belong to the graft donor.

The chain recombines TRBV2 with TRBJ2-2, with a weak D call TRBD1 (6 bases). Germline CDR1 SNHLY, CDR2 FYNNEI. The V and J ends lost 4 bases and 4 bases respectively, with 19 bases between them. CDR3 size: 17 residues. CDR3 sequence (DNA): TGTGCCAGCAGTGTTAGACCCCTTCTAGGGGGCACCGGGGAGCTGTTTTTT. Translated, it gives CASSVRPLLGGTGELFF.

This clone has a handful of counts. This chain connects TRBV14 to TRBJ1-2; the D gene is possibly TRBD1 (5 bases). The germline gives CDR1 SGHDN, CDR2 FVKESK. The CDR3 sequence is 17 residues long. The germline V and J ends were trimmed by 3 bases and 4 bases, with 21 bases remaining between them. Written as DNA, the CDR3 is TGTGCCAGCAGCCAGTCTCCCCACGGGACCTCGGGCTATGGCTACACCTTC. Its protein is CASSQSPHGTSGYGYTF.

V and J are TRBV6-1 and TRBJ2-1, with 13 bases fitting TRBD2. Trimming at V came to 5 bases and at J to 9 bases, leaving 7 bases not matched to a gene. Germline values: CDR1 MNHNS, CDR2 SASEGT. This CDR3 comprises 15 residues. Written as DNA, the CDR3 is TGTGCCAGCAGTCTCACTAGCGGGGGGGCAAGTGAGCAGTTCTTC. Translation: CASSLTSGGASEQFF.

The V and J genes are TRBV5-8 and TRBJ1-1; a weak D match, TRBD1 (6 bases). Trimming removed 6 bases at V and 3 bases at J, with 18 bases between. There are 15 residues in the CDR3. Germline assignment: CDR1 SGHTS and CDR2 YDEGEE. The CDR3 here is CASTPQGQTDTEAFF. Written as DNA, the CDR3 is TGTGCCAGCACCCCCCAGGGGCAGACGGACACTGAAGCTTTCTTT.

The rearrangement uses TRBV19 and TRBJ2-1; the D is unclear. Germline V gene sequence: CDR1 LNHDA, CDR2 SQIVND (reference sequence). Trimming left V 4 bases short and J 7 bases short, with 17 bases between. The CDR3 has 15 amino acids. CDR3 residues: CASSSSFSLLNEQFF. The CDR3 nucleotides are TGTGCCAGTAGTAGTTCATTCTCCCTTTTGAATGAGCAGTTCTTC.

The chain is built from TRBV2 and TRBJ2-7, with 10 nucleotides matching TRBD1. V lost 3 bases and J lost 2; bases outside the gene matches: 7. Germline loops: CDR1 SNHLY, CDR2 FYNNEI. This CDR3 spans 16 amino acids. CDR3 sequence: CASSDPLTGGPYEQYF. CDR3 DNA: TGTGCCAGCAGTGACCCCTTGACAGGGGGCCCCTACGAGCAGTACTTC.

The chain is built from TRBV5-4 and TRBJ2-7; maybe TRBD2 (5 bases). From germline, CDR1 is SGHNT and CDR2 YYREEE (reference sequence). The CDR3 contains 14 residues. The germline V and J ends were trimmed by 3 bases and 0 bases, with 10 bases remaining between them. The CDR3 loop reads CASSSGVGSYEQYF. CDR3 in DNA: TGTGCCAGCAGCTCCGGGGTGGGCTCCTACGAGCAGTACTTC.

The chain is built from TRBV19 and TRBJ2-4; 7 bases are a match to TRBD1. The CDR3 has 12 residues. Trimming at V came to 6 bases and at J to 7 bases, leaving 3 bases not matched to a gene. In germline, CDR1 is LNHDA, CDR2 SQIVND (reference sequence). CDR3 in DNA: TGTGCCAGTAGCGAACAGGGGAACATTCAGTACTTC. This sequence encodes CASSEQGNIQYF.

The chain couples TRBV4-1 to TRBJ2-1; a weak D match, TRBD2 (7 bases). CDR3 length: 16 amino acids. Germline V lookup: CDR1 MGHRA, CDR2 YSYEKL. Trimming cost V 0 bases and J 9 bases, with 18 bases left between them. CDR3 loop: CASSQDPTAGAFEQFF. In DNA, the CDR3 is TGCGCCAGCAGCCAAGACCCGACTGCGGGGGCGTTTGAGCAGTTCTTC.

The V and J genes are TRBV7-8 and TRBJ1-5; weak D call: TRBD1 (5 bases). This CDR3 has 16 amino acids. V lost 1 base and J 0 bases, leaving 10 bases between the germline ends. From germline, CDR1 is SGHVS and CDR2 FQNEAQ. CDR3 nucleotides: TGTGCCAGCAGCTTAGTTCGGGGGAATAGCAATCAGCCCCAGCATTTT. Residues: CASSLVRGNSNQPQHF.

The sample holds a few counts of this clone. V usage is TRBV6-5 and J usage is TRBJ1-2; 9 bases agree with TRBD1. The CDR3 covers 13 residues. The germline V gene has CDR1 MNHEY and CDR2 SVGAGI. V was clipped by 6 bases and J by 8 bases; unmatched bases: 7. CDR3 in amino acids: CASRITGGGGYTF. CDR3 sequence (DNA): TGTGCCAGCAGGATAACAGGGGGCGGAGGCTACACCTTC.

The chain combines TRBV7-9 with TRBJ1-4, with TRBD1 matching 10 bases. Germline CDR1 and CDR2: SEHNR and FQNEAQ (reference sequence). The CDR3 contains 17 residues. V dropped 8 bases and J dropped 0; count of bases not matched to a gene: 9. CDR3 sequence: CASRGDRGLATNEKLFF. The CDR3, as DNA: TGTGCCAGCCGAGGAGACAGGGGGCTTGCAACTAATGAAAAACTGTTTTTT.

The chain carries TRBV27 and TRBJ2-3; no firm D call. CDR1 is MNHEY and CDR2 is SMNVEV in the germline V gene (reference sequence). This CDR3 contains 14 residues. Deletions cut 4 bases from V and 5 bases from J, with 13 bases between. CDR3 residues: CASSSPIGGDTQYF. The CDR3 DNA sequence: TGTGCCAGCAGTTCCCCAATTGGCGGAGATACGCAGTATTTT.

The chain combines TRBV14 with TRBJ2-3; TRBD1 agrees at 10 bases. The CDR3 has 16 amino acids. V gave up 4 bases and J gave up 0 bases; unmatched junction bases: 4. Looked up from germline, CDR1 is SGHDN and CDR2 is FVKESK. This CDR3 reads CASSLRTGGSTDTQYF. In DNA form, the CDR3 reads TGTGCCAGCAGCCTTCGGACAGGGGGGAGCACAGATACGCAGTATTTT.

As regards this clone: The same CDR3 also results from other DNA sequences found in this sample. The chain combines TRBV2 with TRBJ2-6; 7 nucleotides align to TRBD1. Unmatched junction bases numbered 3, after V lost 5 bases and J lost 2 bases. This CDR3 is 15 amino acids long. The germline V gene encodes CDR1 SNHLY and CDR2 FYNNEI. The DNA for the CDR3 is TGTGCCAGCAGTAGAGGGGGCCCTGGGGCCAACGTCCTGACTTTC. Amino acids: CASSRGGPGANVLTF.

The rearrangement uses TRBV30 and TRBJ1-5, with D possibly matching TRBD1 (6 bases). The V gene's germline CDR1 is GTSNPN and CDR2 SVGIG (reference sequence). The CDR3 has 13 amino acids. V was pared by 0 bases and J by 12 bases, with 15 bases between. The CDR3 nucleotides are TGTGCCTGGAGTGTCCAGGGGCGGGGTATCCAGCATTTT. Translation: CAWSVQGRGIQHF.

The chain links TRBV23-1 to TRBJ2-7; 7 bases agree with TRBD1. TRBV23-1 is an ORF for which the function is uncertain. There are 19 residues in the CDR3. V lost 4 bases, J lost 5 bases, and 23 bases stayed unmatched. Here the CDR3 DNA reads TGCGCCAGCAGTCGACCGGACGGACAAAGTTCCAGGGGGTTCGACGAGCAGTACTTC. It yields the protein CASSRPDGQSSRGFDEQYF.

This clone was observed once. The rearrangement joins TRBV14 to TRBJ2-7; 10 nucleotides match TRBD1. The ends lost 2 bases at V and 6 bases at J; junction bases unmatched: 10. CDR3 length: 16 amino acids. Germline assignment: CDR1 SGHDN and CDR2 FVKESK. CDR3 region: CASSQTSGTGVREQYF. In DNA, the CDR3 is TGTGCCAGCAGCCAAACTTCCGGGACAGGGGTACGCGAGCAGTACTTC.

The gene calls are TRBV6-5 and TRBJ1-1; D is unresolved. The V gene lost 4 bases and the J gene lost 5 bases, with 14 bases spanning the gap. Germline CDR1 reads MNHEY; CDR2 reads SVGAGI. The CDR3 loop spans 14 amino acids. CDR3 loop: CASSSDTATTEAFF. The CDR3 region has the DNA TGTGCCAGCAGTTCAGACACGGCAACAACTGAAGCTTTCTTT.

The CDR3 reads CASSPPTGSKNIQYF. The CDR3 bases are TGCGCCAGCAGCCCCCCGACAGGCTCCAAAAACATTCAGTACTTC. The rearrangement joins TRBV5-1 to TRBJ2-4; D possibly corresponds to TRBD1 (6 bases). Trimming pared 4 bases from V and 2 bases from J, leaving 13 bases between. Germline CDR1 and CDR2: SGHRS and YFSETQ. The CDR3 length is 15 residues.

The gene calls are TRBV13 and TRBJ1-4; D is perhaps TRBD1 (6 bases). Between the trimmed V and J ends, which lost 5 bases and 7 bases, there was a span of 14 bases. Germline lookup yields CDR1 PRHDT and CDR2 FYEKMQ (reference sequence). The CDR3 totals 14 residues. The CDR3 reads CASSLKQGGEKLFF. Written as DNA, the CDR3 is TGTGCCAGCAGCCTCAAACAGGGCGGTGAAAAACTGTTTTTT. The complete variable domain, with remaining parts taken from reference TRBV13 and TRBJ1-4, reads AAGVIQSPRHLIKEKRETATLKCYPIPRHDTVYWYQQGPGQDPQFLISFYEKMQSDKGSIPDRFSAQQFSDYHSELNMSSLELGDSALYFCASSLKQGGEKLFFGSGTQLSVL.

The CDR3, as DNA: TGTGCCAGCTCGCCGGGACCTACGGTGCCCCAGCATTTT. This translates into CASSPGPTVPQHF. This chain joins TRBV18 and TRBJ1-5; D possibly corresponds to TRBD1 (5 bases). Trimming pared 6 bases from V and 9 bases from J, leaving 15 bases between. Per the germline V gene, CDR1 is KGHSH and CDR2 is LQKENI. CDR3 length: 13 amino acids.

The chain carries TRBV18 and TRBJ2-4; 9 positions match TRBD2. Germline-derived CDR1 and CDR2 are KGHSH and LQKENI. The CDR3 length is 16 residues. With 2 bases clipped from V and 0 bases from J, the junction kept 2 bases outside the gene matches. The CDR3 DNA reads TGTGCCAGCTCACCAGAGCGGGGGGTAGCCAAAAACATTCAGTACTTC. Translated: CASSPERGVAKNIQYF.

There are a few counts of this clone. J is TRBJ2-7 and V is TRBV11-2; D unresolved. Germline V gene sequence: CDR1 SGHAT, CDR2 FQNNGV. V was pared by 7 bases and J by 5 bases, with 12 bases between. CDR3 length: 12 amino acids. CDR3: CASTRWGNEQYF. The CDR3 region has the DNA TGTGCCAGCACCCGGTGGGGAAACGAGCAGTACTTC.

In this sample, this clone turned up many times. The chain recombines TRBV11-2 with TRBJ1-5; D possibly corresponds to TRBD1 (5 bases). Germline CDR1 is SGHAT and CDR2 is FQNNGV. The ends were cut back, 5 bases at V and 0 bases at J, with 11 bases in the middle. The CDR3 has 15 amino acids. The CDR3 DNA sequence: TGTGCCAGCAGCCCCCGGGGGAATAGCAATCAGCCCCAGCATTTT. Its translation is CASSPRGNSNQPQHF. Looking up the rest from reference TRBV11-2 and TRBJ1-5 gives the full variable domain: EAGVAQSPRYKIIEKRQSVAFWCNPISGHATLYWYQQILGQGPKLLIQFQNNGVVDDSQLPKDRFSAERLKGVDSTLKIQPAKLEDSAVYLCASSPRGNSNQPQHFGDGTRLSIL.

This rearrangement joins TRBV9 to TRBJ1-2, with no clear D. The germline V gene has CDR1 SGDLS and CDR2 YYNGEE. The CDR3 totals 14 residues. V was pared by 3 bases and J by 2 bases, with 11 bases between. CDR3: CASSEPLGNYGYTF. The CDR3 DNA follows: TGTGCCAGCAGCGAGCCGTTAGGGAACTATGGCTACACCTTC.